This TCR beta chain was found in a study of OX40 agonist ivuxolimab in advanced cancers. At the level of the study: Intravenous ivuxolimab at 0.01 to 10 mg/kg was given to patients every 2 weeks.

Generated by immunoSEQ multiplex PCR, the TCRdb table keeps only in-frame clones and is missing some. This sample yields tens of thousands of clones, of which around 83% are seen a single time; 0.7% belongs to the top ten. The study, taken as a whole, reports: Dosing at 0.1 to 3.0 mg/kg was accompanied by clonal expansion of CD4+ and CD8+ blood T cells by week 6.

The CDR3 runs to 16 residues. The germline CDR1 and CDR2 sequences are WSHSY and SAAADI. V gave up 1 base and J gave up 7 bases; unmatched junction bases: 3. Concerning this clone itself: Its cognate antigen is unknown.

The origin of this receptor is an adult with an advanced solid tumor such as melanoma, head and neck, liver or kidney cancer. The sample in question was CD4+ or CD8+ T cells sorted from blood, obtained in a trial of the OX40 agonist ivuxolimab. The rearrangement uses TRBV10-2 and TRBJ2-1; 14 bases are a match to TRBD2. The CDR3 here is CASSEFWTSGRNEQFF. Written as DNA, the CDR3 is TGCGCCAGCAGTGAGTTTTGGACTAGCGGGAGGAATGAGCAGTTCTTC.